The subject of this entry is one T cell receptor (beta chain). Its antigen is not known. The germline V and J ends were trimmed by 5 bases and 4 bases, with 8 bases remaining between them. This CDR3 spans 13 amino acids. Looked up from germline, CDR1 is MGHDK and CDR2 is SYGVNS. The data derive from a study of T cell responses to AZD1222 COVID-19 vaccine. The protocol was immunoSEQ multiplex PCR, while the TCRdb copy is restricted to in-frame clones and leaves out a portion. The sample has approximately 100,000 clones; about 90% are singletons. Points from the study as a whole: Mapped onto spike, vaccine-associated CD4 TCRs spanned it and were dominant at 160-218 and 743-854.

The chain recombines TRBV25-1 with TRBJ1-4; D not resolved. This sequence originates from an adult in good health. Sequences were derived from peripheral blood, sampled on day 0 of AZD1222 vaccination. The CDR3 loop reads CASSHPYNEKLFF. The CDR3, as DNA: TGTGCCAGCAGTCATCCTTATAATGAAAAACTGTTTTTT.